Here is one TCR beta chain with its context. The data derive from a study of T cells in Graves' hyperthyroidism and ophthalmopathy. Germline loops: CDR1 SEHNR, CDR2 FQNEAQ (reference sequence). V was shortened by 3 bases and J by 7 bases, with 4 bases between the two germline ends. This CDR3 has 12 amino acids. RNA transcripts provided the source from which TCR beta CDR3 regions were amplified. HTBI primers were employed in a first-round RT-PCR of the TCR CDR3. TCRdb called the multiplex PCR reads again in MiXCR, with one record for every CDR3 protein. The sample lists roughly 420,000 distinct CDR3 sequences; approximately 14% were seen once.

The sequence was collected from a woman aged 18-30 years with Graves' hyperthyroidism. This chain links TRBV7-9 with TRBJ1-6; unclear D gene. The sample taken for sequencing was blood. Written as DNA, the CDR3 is TGTGCCAGCAGCTTGGTCAATTCACCCCTCCACTTT. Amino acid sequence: CASSLVNSPLHF. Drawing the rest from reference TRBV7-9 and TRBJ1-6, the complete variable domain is DTGVSQNPRHKITKRGQNVTFRCDPISEHNRLYWYRQTLGQGPEFLTYFQNEAQLEKSRLLSDRFSAERPKGSFSTLEIQRTEQGDSAMYLCASSLVNSPLHFGNGTRLTVT.